The clone carrying this TCR beta chain has at least ten counts. What it binds is not known. This entry is derived from a study of CD8 T cells in ankylosing spondylitis. Study-level findings and limits: Among TCR beta sequences, a motif of about 8 highly homologous variants appeared characteristic of ankylosing spondylitis blood.

The CDR3 is made up of 14 amino acids. Germline CDR1 is MDHEN and CDR2 is SYDVKM. The germline V and J ends were trimmed by 4 bases and 3 bases, with 13 bases remaining between them. Preparation of TCR beta libraries was done by quantitative 5'-RACE with molecular barcodes. MiXCR was run by TCRdb on the 5' RACE reads, yielding one entry per CDR3 protein. The sample carries 200,000 to 250,000 distinct CDR3 sequences, roughly 10% recorded once. The chain couples TRBV28 to TRBJ2-7, with D uncertain. Sequencing was carried out using blood, either unsorted or a sorted T cell fraction (not recorded which). The receptor was isolated from a male donor with ankylosing spondylitis or in good health (not recorded which). CDR3 sequence reads: CASSSVALRYEQYF. The CDR3 bases are TGTGCCAGCAGTTCCGTGGCGCTCCGCTACGAGCAGTACTTC. The whole variable domain, remainder taken from reference TRBV28 and TRBJ2-7, is DVKVTQSSRYLVKRTGEKVFLECVQDMDHENMFWYRQDPGLGLRLIYFSYDVKMKEKGDIPEGYSVSREKKERFSLILESASTNQTSMYLCASSSVALRYEQYFGPGTRLTVT.